This T cell receptor (beta chain) was obtained from a study of cytomegalovirus exposure and HLA in healthy donors. In the study overall: Earlier findings included roughly 100 million unique TCR beta sequences obtained from 150 million to 200 million T cells. Study results and limitations: Later analysis identified a missense DCLRE1C variant that was linked to TCR beta V- and J-gene trimming. Later on, analysis showed that most CMV-associated TCR beta chains appeared to be HLA-restricted.

The PCR contained 60 Vbeta and 13 Jbeta primers. The data were produced by immunoSEQ multiplex PCR, yet TCRdb's version contains in-frame clones alone and is incomplete. The sample lists about 120,000 clones; around 77% were seen once. This clone was seen only once. Its antigen is as yet unknown. One junction end does not reproduce the germline sequence, and a read error may be involved. Germline V gene lookup returns CDR1 LNHDA and CDR2 SQIVND (reference sequence). This CDR3 is built from 15 residues. The source of this sequence is a young man in good health and CMV-seropositive. The sample was PBMCs. The genes are TRBV19 and TRBJ2-1; TRBD2 matches 10 bases. Here the CDR3 reads CAGSRKAGGPNEQFF. DNA for the CDR3: TGTGCCGGTAGTCGGAAAGCGGGAGGGCCCAATGAGCAGTTCTTC.